The clone carrying this TCR beta chain has a count of ten or more. Its antigen is as yet unknown. With 2 bases removed from V and 2 bases from J, the gap between germline ends came to 11 bases. Germline-derived CDR1 and CDR2 are SGHDT and YYEEEE. The CDR3 has 15 amino acids. The record originates from a study of CD8 T cells in ankylosing spondylitis. Study-wide results and limits: Certain motif variants had earlier been reported in reactive arthritis synovial fluid and blood. Reported data indicate significant enrichment of disease-linked clones within matched ankylosing spondylitis synovial fluid. Several highly homologous variants formed a TCR beta motif that appeared characteristic of ankylosing spondylitis blood. As for the disease-linked clones, they showed a CD8+ phenotype and occurred at relatively low frequencies in peripheral blood.

For TCR beta, libraries came from quantitative 5'-RACE with molecular barcodes. TCRdb ran MiXCR on the 5' RACE reads and lists one entry per CDR3 protein. This sample carries around 770,000 distinct CDR3 sequences, under 20% of them seen once, and the ten largest clones take over 15%. V is TRBV5-6 and J is TRBJ2-1, with no clear D. The source material was blood, either unsorted or a sorted T cell fraction (not recorded which). This receptor was obtained from a male donor with ankylosing spondylitis. The CDR3: CASSFGPSTYNEQFF. CDR3 nucleotide sequence: TGTGCCAGCAGCTTCGGACCCTCTACCTACAATGAGCAGTTCTTC. Full variable domain (missing parts from reference TRBV5-6 and TRBJ2-1): DAGVTQSPTHLIKTRGQQVTLRCSPKSGHDTVSWYQQALGQGPQFIFQYYEEEERQRGNFPDRFSGHQFPNYSSELNVNALLLGDSALYLCASSFGPSTYNEQFFGPGTRLTVL.